The sequence of this TCR beta chain was determined in a study of beta chain features in type 1 diabetes. As for the study in general: Healthy donors and patients showed comparable age, gender and cell yields. Examined across all samples were some 110 million sorted cells. Whole-study findings and limits: VDJ junctions in type 1 diabetes patients carried more deletions and fewer insertions.

Of the isolated RNA, all was reverse transcribed, and so the sequenced material was expressed TCRB transcripts. Deep immunoSEQ sequencing covered naive, central memory and regulatory T cell samples. Measured with immunoSEQ multiplex PCR; TCRdb has only the in-frame clones, and not every one. Of approximately 340,000 clones in the sample, over 12% were seen once. This clone was observed a single time. Its antigen is unknown. Germline CDR1 reads GTSNPN; CDR2 reads SVGIG (reference sequence). CDR3 size: 14 residues. The junction had 9 bases not matched to a gene; V was cut back by 3 bases and J by 8 bases.

V is TRBV30 and J is TRBJ2-1, with 8 bases identical to TRBD2. The TCR was taken from a woman younger than 30 in good health. Sequencing input: naive CD4+ T cells from blood. As DNA, the CDR3 is TGTGCCTGGAGAGGGGGACTAGTTGAATATGAGCAGTTCTTC. Translating gives CAWRGGLVEYEQFF.